The 25 T cell receptor beta chains presented below share a single source sample, sequenced in a study of blood T cells in healthy people across ages. A J-beta primer mix and a sample-barcoded 5' primer were used in a second PCR of about 7 to 12 cycles. TCRdb recomputed calls from the 5' RACE reads with MiXCR, one row per CDR3 protein. The table shows about 840,000 distinct CDR3 sequences, with about 28% occurring only once. The same data also contributed to another study, on T cells of mothers and their children.

Sequencing was performed on blood. These receptors came from a woman aged 40 to 50 in good health.

This sequence joins TRBV7-3 and TRBJ2-7; D is unclear. V was pared by 3 bases and J by 3 bases, with 9 bases between. Germline V gene data show CDR1 as SGHTA and CDR2 as FQGTGA. The CDR3 loop spans 13 amino acids. CDR3 sequence: CASSFDIGYEQYF. The CDR3 coding sequence is TGTGCCAGCAGCTTTGATATCGGCTACGAGCAGTACTTC.

The sample holds a few counts of this clonotype. The CDR3 sequence is CASSVVVGDTEAFF. The CDR3 nucleotides are TGTGCCAGCAGCGTAGTAGTCGGGGACACTGAAGCTTTCTTT. The chain is built from TRBV9 and TRBJ1-1; D ambiguous. Germline V CDR1 and CDR2: SGDLS, YYNGEE. Trimming removed 0 bases at V and 3 bases at J, with 9 bases between. This CDR3 contains 14 residues.

In its sample, this clonotype was seen a few times. The V and J genes are TRBV7-3 and TRBJ2-3; D unclear. Germline loops: CDR1 SGHTA, CDR2 FQGTGA. V gave up 3 bases and J gave up 3 bases, with 7 bases separating them. The CDR3 has 13 amino acids. The CDR3 sequence is CASSLFRTDTQYF. For the CDR3, the DNA is TGTGCCAGCAGCTTGTTTCGAACAGATACGCAGTATTTT.

In this sample, this clonotype turned up a few times. The chain combines TRBV2 with TRBJ2-7; D is perhaps TRBD2 (6 bases). CDR1 is SNHLY and CDR2 is FYNNEI in the germline V gene. Deletions cut 9 bases from V and 1 base from J, with 19 bases between. The CDR3 has 15 amino acids. The CDR3 loop is CASVWTIRASYEQYF. Written as DNA, the CDR3 is TGTGCCAGTGTCTGGACTATCAGGGCTTCCTACGAGCAGTACTTC. The complete variable domain, with remaining parts taken from reference TRBV2 and TRBJ2-7, reads EPEVTQTPSHQVTQMGQEVILRCVPISNHLYFYWYRQILGQKVEFLVSFYNNEISEKSEIFDDQFSVERPDGSNFTLKIRSTKLEDSAMYFCASVWTIRASYEQYFGPGTRLTVT.

The chain recombines TRBV10-2 with TRBJ1-2; D gene uncertain. V dropped 0 bases and J dropped 1 base, with 9 bases sitting between them. The CDR3 length is 15 residues. Germline assignment: CDR1 WSHSY and CDR2 SAAADI. Here the CDR3 reads CASSESGRYNYGYTF. CDR3 sequence (DNA): TGCGCCAGCAGTGAGTCAGGACGATATAACTATGGCTACACCTTC.

The sample holds one count of this clonotype. A junction end diverges from the germline sequence, so it may reflect a read error. The V call is TRBV5-8, the J call TRBJ2-5, with D possibly matching TRBD2 (7 bases). The CDR3 consists of 13 residues. Germline loops: CDR1 SGHTS, CDR2 YDEGEE. Here the CDR3 DNA reads TGTGCCAACAGCTGGGGGCAGGGAGGGGCCCAGTACTTC. Amino acid sequence: CANSWGQGGAQYF.

This chain uses TRBV20-1 with TRBJ1-5, with D possibly TRBD1 on 6 matching bases. Germline CDR1 and CDR2: DFQATT and SNEGSKA (reference sequence). This CDR3 comprises 14 residues. With 1 base removed from V and 1 base from J, the gap between germline ends came to 8 bases. CDR3 sequence (DNA): TGCAGTGCTAGAGTCGACAGGAGCAATCAGCCCCAGCATTTT. Protein product: CSARVDRSNQPQHF.

The rearrangement uses TRBV28 and TRBJ2-7; D is ambiguous. The CDR3 loop spans 13 amino acids. From germline, CDR1 is MDHEN and CDR2 SYDVKM. V lost 1 base and J 6 bases, leaving 10 bases between the germline ends. The CDR3 nucleotides read TGTGCCAGCAGTTTATCCCCCTTAAGCGAGCAGTACTTC. This translates into CASSLSPLSEQYF.

This clonotype was seen at least ten times. The J gene is TRBJ2-5, the V gene TRBV12-3 or TRBV12-4; 9 bases fit TRBD2. The CDR3 has 14 amino acids. Trimming at V came to 7 bases and at J to 2 bases, leaving 5 bases not matched to a gene. The CDR3 sequence: CASILAGTQETQYF. CDR3 nucleotide sequence: TGTGCCAGCATCCTAGCGGGGACTCAAGAGACCCAGTACTTC.

This clonotype was seen a few times. The J gene is TRBJ2-4, the V gene TRBV5-1, with D possibly being TRBD1 or TRBD2 (6 bases each). The J call may be faulty, since TRBJ2-7 better matches the DNA end. Looked up from germline, CDR1 is SGHRS and CDR2 is YFSETQ. The length of the CDR3 is 12 residues. The CDR3 protein is CASTRGGPEQYF. CDR3 nucleotide sequence: TGCGCCAGCACCAGGGGAGGACCCGAGCAGTACTTC.

This clonotype was picked up a small number of times. The chain couples TRBV20-1 to TRBJ2-3; 12 nucleotides match TRBD2. CDR1 DFQATT and CDR2 SNEGSKA come from the germline V gene (reference sequence). The CDR3 is made up of 15 amino acids. V shed 2 bases and J 5 bases; nucleotides not matched to a gene: 5. The CDR3 region has the DNA TGCAGTGCTAGACTAGCGGGGGGGATGGGAGATACGCAGTATTTT. This codes for CSARLAGGMGDTQYF.

Worth noting for this clonotype: The junction differs from germline at one of its ends, possibly a read error. The V gene is TRBV5-1, the J gene TRBJ2-7; 7 positions match TRBD1. The CDR3 has 13 residues. Germline CDR1 is SGHRS and CDR2 is YFSETQ. CDR3 sequence reads: CASSSGTVYGQYF. CDR3 nucleotide sequence: TGCGCCAGCAGCTCCGGGACAGTCTACGGGCAGTACTTC.

V and J are TRBV24-1 and TRBJ2-1, with 8 bases lining up with TRBD1. Per the germline V gene, CDR1 is KGHDR and CDR2 is SFDVKD. The CDR3 spans 16 residues. J was trimmed by 9 bases and V by 4 bases; bases with no gene match: 13. CDR3 in amino acids: CATSDYGQGPGSEQFF. The CDR3 DNA follows: TGTGCCACCAGTGACTACGGACAGGGTCCGGGCAGTGAGCAGTTCTTC.

This clonotype appeared many times. The gene calls are TRBV7-2 and TRBJ1-1; D unresolved. V was clipped by 5 bases and J by 2 bases, with 12 bases between them. The CDR3 is 14 amino acids. Per germline, CDR1 SGHTA and CDR2 FQGNSA. Here the CDR3 reads CASSPGGINTEAFF. CDR3 DNA sequence: TGTGCCAGCAGCCCTGGAGGGATTAACACTGAAGCTTTCTTT.

The V gene is TRBV5-1, the J gene TRBJ1-1; D is ambiguous. Trimming shortened V by 3 bases and J by 4 bases, and 16 bases separated the two germline ends. This CDR3 has 15 residues. The germline gives CDR1 SGHRS, CDR2 YFSETQ. The DNA of the CDR3 is TGCGCCAGCAGCTCTCAGAAGGAACTCGGCACTGAAGCTTTCTTT. This codes for CASSSQKELGTEAFF.

Of note for this clonotype: This may be a read error: a much more frequent sequence differs by one nucleotide. The V gene is TRBV2, the J gene TRBJ2-1, with TRBD2 matching 10 bases. This CDR3 spans 15 amino acids. The V gene's germline CDR1 is SNHLY and CDR2 FYNNEI. As DNA, the CDR3 is TGTGCCAGCGACGGCGGGACTAGCGCCTTCGATGAGCGGTTCTTC. This translates into CASDGGTSAFDERFF.

The CDR3 spells CASSLLVRVNTEAFF. DNA of the CDR3: TGTGCCAGCAGCTTATTAGTAAGGGTGAACACTGAAGCTTTCTTT. J is TRBJ1-1 and V is TRBV11-2; D is undetermined. V gave up 2 bases and J gave up 0 bases, with 10 bases separating them. The germline gives CDR1 SGHAT, CDR2 FQNNGV. The CDR3 is 15 amino acids. The complete variable domain, with remaining parts taken from reference TRBV11-2 and TRBJ1-1, reads EAGVAQSPRYKIIEKRQSVAFWCNPISGHATLYWYQQILGQGPKLLIQFQNNGVVDDSQLPKDRFSAERLKGVDSTLKIQPAKLEDSAVYLCASSLLVRVNTEAFFGQGTRLTVV.

As to this clonotype: This may stem from a read error, because a much larger clone lies one nucleotide away. This CDR3 is CASSYPRPSRGGTQYF. CDR3 coding DNA: TGTGCCAGCAGTTACCCTAGGCCGTCCCGGGGAGGGACCCAGTACTTC. This chain links TRBV6-2 or TRBV6-3 with TRBJ2-5; the D gene is possibly TRBD2 (6 bases). CDR1 is MNHEY and CDR2 is SVGEGT in the germline V gene. The CDR3 totals 16 residues. V lost 2 bases and J lost 7, with 20 bases in between.

This clonotype was observed at least ten times. The chain recombines TRBV28 with TRBJ2-7; D unresolved. The V gene lost 1 base and the J gene lost 3 bases, with 16 bases spanning the gap. CDR1 is MDHEN and CDR2 is SYDVKM in the germline V gene. The CDR3 is 16 residues long. In DNA, the CDR3 is TGTGCCAGCAGTTTATTGGCAGGTCCTATCTTCTACGAGCAGTACTTC. It translates to CASSLLAGPIFYEQYF.

V usage is TRBV27 and J usage is TRBJ2-7, with a tentative D call TRBD1 (5 bases). The CDR3 covers 15 residues. The V gene's germline CDR1 is MNHEY and CDR2 SMNVEV (reference sequence). V gave up 6 bases and J gave up 4 bases, with 19 bases separating them. In DNA, the CDR3 is TGTGCCAGCAGACAAGGGGCAATACTGAGATACGAGCAGTACTTC. Translating it yields CASRQGAILRYEQYF.

This clonotype has just a few counts. The chain couples TRBV12-3 or TRBV12-4 to TRBJ2-7, with D maybe TRBD2 (7 bases). The CDR3 sequence is 16 residues long. Trimming removed 7 bases from V and 5 bases from J, with 24 bases in between. The CDR3 DNA is TGTGCCAGCACCCAAAGATCGGGGGGCCCCTACAACGAGCAGTACTTC. Translating gives CASTQRSGGPYNEQYF.

Remarks on this clonotype: A much larger clone lies a single base off, so this may be a read error. The rearrangement links TRBV7-2 to TRBJ1-2; D remains unclear. V lost 4 bases and J lost 2, with 8 bases in between. The CDR3 sequence is 13 residues long. Germline V lookup: CDR1 SGHTA, CDR2 FQGNSA. Here the CDR3 DNA reads TGTGCCAGCAGCTCAGTGGGGAACTATGGCTACACCTTC. As protein: CASSSVGNYGYTF.

This clonotype was seen ten or more times. The chain joins TRBV27 to TRBJ2-1; 12 bases line up with TRBD2. Germline lookup yields CDR1 MNHEY and CDR2 SMNVEV (reference sequence). The CDR3 contains 17 residues. V shed 0 bases, J shed 5 bases, and the junction held 5 bases outside the gene matches. The CDR3 sequence: CASSLSTSGGSNNEQFF. DNA for the CDR3: TGTGCCAGCAGTTTATCGACTAGCGGGGGCTCAAACAATGAGCAGTTCTTC.

The count of this clonotype is one. The genes are TRBV5-1 and TRBJ1-4, with a weak D call TRBD1 (6 bases). V gave up 0 bases and J gave up 7 bases, with 10 bases separating them. The germline CDR1 and CDR2 sequences are SGHRS and YFSETQ. The CDR3 consists of 14 residues. CDR3 nucleotides: TGCGCCAGCAGCTTGGGGGGGCGAGGTGAAAAACTGTTTTTT. It codes for CASSLGGRGEKLFF.

This clonotype was observed a handful of times. V is TRBV20-1 and J is TRBJ1-5, with 8 bases identical to TRBD1. Germline CDR1 and CDR2: DFQATT and SNEGSKA (reference sequence). The CDR3 consists of 17 residues. Germline trimming cut 5 bases from V and 0 bases from J; bases unmatched to any gene: 12. In DNA form, the CDR3 reads TGCAGTGCTGGGGTTGGGACAGGCCTAGATAGCAATCAGCCCCAGCATTTT. Amino acid sequence: CSAGVGTGLDSNQPQHF.